A selection of T cell receptor beta chains follows, all from one sample in a study of T cell responses to AZD1222 COVID-19 vaccine. Sequenced by immunoSEQ multiplex PCR; TCRdb stores in-frame clones only, minus some. The table has some 83,000 clones, around 90% seen once. The source material was peripheral blood, sampled on day 0 of AZD1222 vaccination. The receptors come from an adult in good health. Each CDR3 is given without its conserved first and last residue. The order of the fields is V gene, J gene, CDR3 protein.

>TRBV10-2|TRBJ2-3
ASSERHTDTQY
>TRBV27|TRBJ2-7
ASSGQGGSEQY
>TRBV7-9|TRBJ1-1
ASSLARVTEAF
>TRBV11-3|TRBJ1-2
ASSLDRGQFYPFNYGYT
>TRBV15|TRBJ2-3
ATSRDSGGPDTQY
>TRBV27|TRBJ2-3
ASSTLPGLAGMQY
>TRBV27|TRBJ1-2
ASSSAAKGGGYT
>TRBV21-1|TRBJ1-3
ASSACCGQYSGNTIY
>TRBV3-1/TRBV3-2|TRBJ2-3
ASSQVGVQDTQY
>TRBV7-9|TRBJ2-2
ASSSQGGELF
>TRBV7-9|TRBJ1-4
ASSGVGEKLF
>TRBV20-1|TRBJ2-1
SAQKGLEQF
>TRBV20-1|TRBJ2-7
SASYRRDRATYEQY
>TRBV16|TRBJ1-2
ASSQSETVGYGYT
>TRBV11-2|TRBJ2-3
ASSLVRSGTDTQY
>TRBV27|TRBJ2-7
ASSFRSTYEQY
>TRBV11-2|TRBJ1-2
ASRGRGRYGYT
>TRBV28|TRBJ1-3
ASSSDRAGNTIY
>TRBV5-5|TRBJ1-2
ASSLVLDGYT
>TRBV7-8|TRBJ1-4
ASSLGRVVNEKLF
>TRBV9|TRBJ1-6
ASSVGAGPPLH
>TRBV29-1|TRBJ2-1
SVPGQTYNEQF
>TRBV2|TRBJ1-1
ASSRTGMNTEAF
>TRBV3-1/TRBV3-2|TRBJ2-1
ASSRSRDEQF
>TRBV23-1|TRBJ1-5
ASSPWTDTGRGQPQH
>TRBV6-6|TRBJ1-4
ASNLGQYNEKLF
>TRBV2|TRBJ2-3
ASSRDRTPADTQY
>TRBV11-3|TRBJ1-2
ASSLEGGVS
>TRBV28|TRBJ2-1
ASSRGGLIGQF
>TRBV7-3|TRBJ2-3
ASSPGGTGPYTQY
>TRBV5-5|TRBJ1-4
ASSPDPSGREKLF
>TRBV11-3|TRBJ2-1
ASSPPGLAIVNEQF
>TRBV3-1/TRBV3-2|TRBJ1-6
ASSLQGGSPLH
>TRBV6-2/TRBV6-3|TRBJ1-2
ASSLIALGTNYGYT
>TRBV5-1|TRBJ1-1
ASSLAGLGTTEAF
>TRBV2|TRBJ1-5
ASRGRGLQPQH
>TRBV7-3|TRBJ1-2
ASSLIPGSGYT
>TRBV5-1|TRBJ1-1
ASSPGGGGTEAF
>TRBV2|TRBJ1-2
ASSEAPSQDGYT
>TRBV7-9|TRBJ1-1
ASSYWTGRLTEAF
>TRBV6-1|TRBJ1-2
ASSDNDRVGYGYT
>TRBV7-3|TRBJ1-2
ASSPTGTNYGYT
>TRBV10-1|TRBJ2-3
ASGIRDSSSGTDTQY